The subject of this entry is one T cell receptor (beta chain). Its target is not known. V was shortened by 4 bases and J by 6 bases, with 14 bases between the two germline ends. The CDR3 is 14 residues long. Germline CDR1 is SGDLS and CDR2 is YYNGEE. TCRdb's copy holds only in-frame clones and misses some; the assay was immunoSEQ multiplex PCR. Of under 250,000 clones detected, 75% to 90% appear once; the ten largest clones hold 4.5% to 6%. This record belongs to a study of cytomegalovirus exposure and HLA in healthy donors. Findings of the study overall: A few CMV-associated chains proved CMV antigen-specific in vitro.

The rearrangement links TRBV9 to TRBJ2-1, with D maybe TRBD2 (6 bases). Material for sequencing was PBMCs. This clonotype was obtained from a woman aged 18-29 years in good health and CMV-seronegative. CDR3 residues: CASSFRLVLNEQFF. As DNA, the CDR3 is TGTGCCAGCAGCTTTAGACTAGTCCTCAATGAGCAGTTCTTC.